This T cell receptor beta chain was identified during a study of OX40 agonist ivuxolimab in advanced cancers. With V trimmed by 6 bases and J by 1 base, 6 bases remained unmatched. CDR1 is MNHEY, CDR2 SVGAGI, per germline. The CDR3 consists of 15 residues. Profiling relied on immunoSEQ multiplex PCR, and the TCRdb table lists in-frame clones only, not all of them. This sample yields almost 80,000 clones, of which about four fifths are seen a single time; around 0.44% belongs to the top ten. The input for sequencing was CD4+ or CD8+ T cells sorted from blood, taken in a trial of the OX40 agonist ivuxolimab. This clonotype was sampled from an adult with an advanced solid tumor such as melanoma, head and neck, liver or kidney cancer. The chain couples TRBV6-5 to TRBJ1-2; TRBD1 matches 9 bases. CDR3 region: CASSGRDRDNYGYTF. In nucleotides, the CDR3 is TGTGCCAGCAGCGGCCGGGACAGGGATAACTATGGCTACACCTTC.